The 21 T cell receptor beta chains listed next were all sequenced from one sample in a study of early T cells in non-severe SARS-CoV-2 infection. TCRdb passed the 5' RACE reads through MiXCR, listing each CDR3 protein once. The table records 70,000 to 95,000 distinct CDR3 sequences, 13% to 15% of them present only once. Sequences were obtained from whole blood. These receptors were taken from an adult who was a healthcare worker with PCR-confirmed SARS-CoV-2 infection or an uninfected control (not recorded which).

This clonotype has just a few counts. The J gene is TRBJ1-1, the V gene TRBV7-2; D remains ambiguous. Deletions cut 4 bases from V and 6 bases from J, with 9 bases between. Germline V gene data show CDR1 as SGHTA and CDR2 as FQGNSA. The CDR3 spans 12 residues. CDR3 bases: TGTGCCAGCAGCTCCGAATGGGCTGAAGCTTTCTTT. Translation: CASSSEWAEAFF.

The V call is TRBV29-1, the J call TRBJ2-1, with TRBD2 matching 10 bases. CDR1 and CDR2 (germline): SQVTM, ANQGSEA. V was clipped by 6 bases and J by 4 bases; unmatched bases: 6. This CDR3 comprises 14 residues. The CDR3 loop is CSVRLAGAYNEQFF. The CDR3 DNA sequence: TGCAGCGTCAGACTAGCGGGCGCTTACAATGAGCAGTTCTTC.

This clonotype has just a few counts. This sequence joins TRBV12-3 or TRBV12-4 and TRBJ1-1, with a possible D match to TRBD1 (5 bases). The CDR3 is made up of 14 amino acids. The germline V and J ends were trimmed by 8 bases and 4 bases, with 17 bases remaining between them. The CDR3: CASLKAGISTEAFF. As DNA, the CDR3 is TGTGCCAGCTTAAAGGCAGGGATTAGCACTGAAGCTTTCTTT.

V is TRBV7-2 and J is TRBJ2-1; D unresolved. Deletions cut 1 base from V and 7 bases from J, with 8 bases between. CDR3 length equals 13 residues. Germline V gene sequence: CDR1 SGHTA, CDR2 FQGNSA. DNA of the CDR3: TGTGCCAGCAGCTTAGATAGTTTAAATGAGCAGTTCTTC. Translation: CASSLDSLNEQFF.

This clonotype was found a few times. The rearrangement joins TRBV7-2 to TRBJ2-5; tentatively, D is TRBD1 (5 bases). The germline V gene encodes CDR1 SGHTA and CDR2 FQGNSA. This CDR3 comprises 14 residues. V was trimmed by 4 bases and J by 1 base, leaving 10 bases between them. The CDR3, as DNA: TGTGCCAGCAGCTCCGACAGAGTCCAAGAGACCCAGTACTTC. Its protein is CASSSDRVQETQYF.

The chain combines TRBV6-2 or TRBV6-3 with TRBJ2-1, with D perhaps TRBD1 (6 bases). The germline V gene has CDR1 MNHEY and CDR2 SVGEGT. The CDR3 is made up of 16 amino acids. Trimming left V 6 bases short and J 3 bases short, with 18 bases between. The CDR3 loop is CASSPPLGAHYNEQFF. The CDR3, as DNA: TGTGCCAGCAGCCCCCCTTTGGGGGCTCACTACAATGAGCAGTTCTTC.

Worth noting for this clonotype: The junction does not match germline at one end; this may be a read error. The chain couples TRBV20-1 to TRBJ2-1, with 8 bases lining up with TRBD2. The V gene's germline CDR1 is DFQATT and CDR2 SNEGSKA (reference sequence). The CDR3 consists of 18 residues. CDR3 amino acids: CSVRDDLRLAGRDEEQFF. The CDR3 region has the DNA TGCAGTGTTAGAGATGACCTGCGGCTAGCGGGCCGGGATGAGGAGCAGTTCTTC.

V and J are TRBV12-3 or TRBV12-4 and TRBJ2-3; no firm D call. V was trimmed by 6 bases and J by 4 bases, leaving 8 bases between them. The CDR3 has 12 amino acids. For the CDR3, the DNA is TGTGCCAGCAGATCATGGGCAGATACGCAGTATTTT. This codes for CASRSWADTQYF.

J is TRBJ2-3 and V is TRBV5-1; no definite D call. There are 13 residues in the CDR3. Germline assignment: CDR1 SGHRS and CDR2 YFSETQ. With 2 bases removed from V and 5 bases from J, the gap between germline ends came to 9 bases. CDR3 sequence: CASSLGFGDTQYF. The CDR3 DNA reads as TGCGCCAGCAGCTTAGGTTTCGGAGATACGCAGTATTTT.

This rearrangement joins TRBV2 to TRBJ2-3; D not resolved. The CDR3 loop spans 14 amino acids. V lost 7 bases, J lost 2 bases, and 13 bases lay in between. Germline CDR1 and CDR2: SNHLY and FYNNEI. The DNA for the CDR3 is TGTGCCAGCATAGTTGAATCCTACACAGATACGCAGTATTTT. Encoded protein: CASIVESYTDTQYF.

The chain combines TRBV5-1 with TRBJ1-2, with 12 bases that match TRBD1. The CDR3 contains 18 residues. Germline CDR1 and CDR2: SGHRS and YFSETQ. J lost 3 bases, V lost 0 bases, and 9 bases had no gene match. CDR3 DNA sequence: TGCGCCAGCAGCTTGGGCCCCGGGACAGGGGGCGAGGACTATGGCTACACCTTC. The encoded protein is CASSLGPGTGGEDYGYTF.

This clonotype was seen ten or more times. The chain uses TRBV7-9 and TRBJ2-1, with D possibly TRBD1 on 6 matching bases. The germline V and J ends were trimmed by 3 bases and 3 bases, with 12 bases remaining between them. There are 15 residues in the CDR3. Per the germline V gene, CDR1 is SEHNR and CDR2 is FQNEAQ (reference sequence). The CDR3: CASSLGAESYNEQFF. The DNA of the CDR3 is TGTGCCAGCAGCTTGGGGGCGGAGAGCTACAATGAGCAGTTCTTC.

The chain's CDR3 is CASRKQGFLNTEAFF. CDR3 DNA: TGTGCCAGCAGGAAACAGGGGTTTCTGAACACTGAAGCTTTCTTT. The J gene is TRBJ1-1, the V gene TRBV12-3 or TRBV12-4; 7 bases are shared with TRBD1. V shed 6 bases and J 0 bases; nucleotides not matched to a gene: 7. The CDR3 covers 15 residues.

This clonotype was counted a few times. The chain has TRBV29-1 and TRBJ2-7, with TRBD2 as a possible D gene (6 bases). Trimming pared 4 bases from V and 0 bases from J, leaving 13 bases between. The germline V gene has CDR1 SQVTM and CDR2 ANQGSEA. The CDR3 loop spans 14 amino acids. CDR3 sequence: CSVVLRDRSYEQYF. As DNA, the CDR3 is TGCAGCGTTGTTCTGCGGGATCGCTCCTACGAGCAGTACTTC.

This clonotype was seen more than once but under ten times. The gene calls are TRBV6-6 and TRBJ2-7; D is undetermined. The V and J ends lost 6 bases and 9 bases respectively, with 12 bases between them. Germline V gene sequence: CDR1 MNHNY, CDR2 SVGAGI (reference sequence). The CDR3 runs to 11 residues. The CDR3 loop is CASSLESRQYF. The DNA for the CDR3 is TGTGCCAGCAGCCTCGAGAGTAGGCAGTACTTC.

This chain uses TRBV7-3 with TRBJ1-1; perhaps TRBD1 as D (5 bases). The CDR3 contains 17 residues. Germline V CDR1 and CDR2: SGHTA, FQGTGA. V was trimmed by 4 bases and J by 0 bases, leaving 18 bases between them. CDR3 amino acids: CASSSGKRQTVNTEAFF. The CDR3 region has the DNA TGTGCCAGCAGCTCAGGAAAAAGACAGACCGTGAACACTGAAGCTTTCTTT.

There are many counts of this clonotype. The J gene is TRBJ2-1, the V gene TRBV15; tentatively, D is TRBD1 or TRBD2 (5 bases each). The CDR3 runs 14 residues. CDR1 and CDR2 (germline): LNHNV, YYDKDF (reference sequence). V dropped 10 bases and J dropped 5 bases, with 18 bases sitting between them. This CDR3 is CAIGGEGLNNEQFF. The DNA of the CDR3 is TGTGCCATTGGGGGTGAGGGGCTAAACAATGAGCAGTTCTTC.

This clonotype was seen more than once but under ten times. The CDR3 spells CSALTDGGNTIYF. CDR3 in DNA: TGCAGTGCTTTGACAGACGGAGGAAACACCATATATTTT. The rearrangement uses TRBV20-1 and TRBJ1-3; D is possibly TRBD1 (5 bases). The germline CDR1 and CDR2 sequences are DFQATT and SNEGSKA (reference sequence). Deletions cut 5 bases from V and 4 bases from J, with 12 bases between. This CDR3 is 13 amino acids long.

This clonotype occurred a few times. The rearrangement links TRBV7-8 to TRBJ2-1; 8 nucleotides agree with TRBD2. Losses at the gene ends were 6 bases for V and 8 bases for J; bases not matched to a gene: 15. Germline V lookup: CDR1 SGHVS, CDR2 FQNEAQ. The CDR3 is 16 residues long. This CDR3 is CASRPRGAGVVDEQFF. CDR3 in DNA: TGTGCCAGCAGGCCTCGGGGAGCGGGGGTTGTCGATGAGCAGTTCTTC.

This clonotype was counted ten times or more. The CDR3, as DNA: TGTGCCAGCAGTGAGAGCAGTGGGACGCCCCAGCATTTT. This translates into CASSESSGTPQHF. The chain couples TRBV6-1 to TRBJ1-5; D possibly corresponds to TRBD1 (5 bases). Trimming stripped 3 bases from V and 9 bases from J, with 12 bases between. Germline lookup yields CDR1 MNHNS and CDR2 SASEGT. The CDR3 extends over 13 amino acids.

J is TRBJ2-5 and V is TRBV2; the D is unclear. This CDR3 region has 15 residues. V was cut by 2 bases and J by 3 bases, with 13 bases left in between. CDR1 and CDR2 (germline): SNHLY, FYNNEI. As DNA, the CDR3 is TGTGCCAGCAGTGAACGCTCCCTTCCAGAAGAGACCCAGTACTTC. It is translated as CASSERSLPEETQYF.